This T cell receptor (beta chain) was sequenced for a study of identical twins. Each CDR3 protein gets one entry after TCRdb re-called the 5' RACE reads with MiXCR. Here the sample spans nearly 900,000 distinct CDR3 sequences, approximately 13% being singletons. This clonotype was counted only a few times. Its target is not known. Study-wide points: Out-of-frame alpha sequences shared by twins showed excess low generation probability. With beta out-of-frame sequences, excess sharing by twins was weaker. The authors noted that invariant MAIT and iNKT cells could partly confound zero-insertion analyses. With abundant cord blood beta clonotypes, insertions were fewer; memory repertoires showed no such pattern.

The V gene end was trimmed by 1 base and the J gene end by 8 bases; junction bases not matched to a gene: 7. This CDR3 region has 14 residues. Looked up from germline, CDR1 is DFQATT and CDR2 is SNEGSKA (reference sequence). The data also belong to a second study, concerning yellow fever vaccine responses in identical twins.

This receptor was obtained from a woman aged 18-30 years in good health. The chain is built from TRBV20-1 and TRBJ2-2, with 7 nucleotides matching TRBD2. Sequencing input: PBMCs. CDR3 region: CSARVGGSSGELFF. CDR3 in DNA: TGCAGTGCTAGAGTTGGCGGGAGTAGTGGGGAGCTGTTTTTT.